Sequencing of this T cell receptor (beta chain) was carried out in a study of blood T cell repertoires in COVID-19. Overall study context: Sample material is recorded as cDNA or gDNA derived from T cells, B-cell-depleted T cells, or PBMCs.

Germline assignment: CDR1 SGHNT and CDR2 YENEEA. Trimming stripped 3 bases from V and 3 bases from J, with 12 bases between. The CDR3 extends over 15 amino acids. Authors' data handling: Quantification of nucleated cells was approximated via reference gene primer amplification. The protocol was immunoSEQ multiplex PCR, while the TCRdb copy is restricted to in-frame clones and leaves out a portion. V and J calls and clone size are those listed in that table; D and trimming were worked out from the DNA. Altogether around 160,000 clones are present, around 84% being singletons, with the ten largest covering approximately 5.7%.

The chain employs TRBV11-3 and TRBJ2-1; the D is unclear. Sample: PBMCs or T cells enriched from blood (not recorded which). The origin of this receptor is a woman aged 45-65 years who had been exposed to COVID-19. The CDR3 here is CASSFSARLYNEQFF. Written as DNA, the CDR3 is TGTGCCAGCAGCTTTTCGGCTAGGCTCTACAATGAGCAGTTCTTC.